What follows describes a single T cell receptor (beta chain). The antigen is not known. Extracted total RNA amounted to at least 6 micrograms for each sample. Combining a sample-barcoded 5' primer with a J-beta primer mix, a second PCR ran for roughly 6 to 11 cycles. TCRdb redid the calling of the 5' RACE reads with MiXCR, one entry per CDR3 protein. The table includes hundreds of thousands of distinct CDR3 sequences, under 80% detected once. The sample originates from a study of blood T cells in healthy people across ages. Overall study results and limits: Estimates drawn from one million T cells were deemed to understate diversity. PBMCs went unsorted, and a conclusive naive versus antigen-experienced comparison was therefore prevented. The recorded TCR beta diversity per million T cells decreased in a roughly linear manner with age.

Germline V gene sequence: CDR1 LGHNA, CDR2 YNFKEQ. The ends lost 0 bases at V and 4 bases at J; junction bases unmatched: 12. The CDR3 totals 19 residues. This chain connects TRBV4-2 to TRBJ2-1, with 10 bases that match TRBD2. The sequenced sample consisted of blood. This sequence was found in a man aged 25 to 40 in good health. In DNA form, the CDR3 reads TGTGCCAGCAGCCAAGATATCGCGGCTAGCGGGGGCCTTTACAATGAGCAGTTCTTC. Translated: CASSQDIAASGGLYNEQFF.